These 24 T cell receptor beta chains were sequenced from one sample in a study of OX40 agonist ivuxolimab in advanced cancers. Libraries were constructed by the immunoSEQ multiplex PCR assay. The clones in this table, taken by TCRdb from immuneACCESS, are in-frame only. Not every clone is retained; where verified, under half of the shortfall comes from an unresolved V gene, and the cause of the rest is unknown. Present in this sample are roughly 53,000 clones, almost 85% of which were seen just once. The ten largest clones capture roughly 4.2% of the sample. The input for sequencing was CD4+ or CD8+ T cells sorted from blood, taken in a trial of the OX40 agonist ivuxolimab. These receptors came from an adult with an advanced solid tumor such as melanoma, head and neck, liver or kidney cancer.

This clone was picked up many times. This chain links TRBV7-6 with TRBJ1-3; 8 bases agree with TRBD1. This CDR3 spans 18 amino acids. Germline-derived CDR1 and CDR2 are SGHVS and FNYEAQ. V shed 5 bases and J 4 bases; nucleotides not matched to a gene: 16. CDR3 bases: TGTGCCAGCAGCACCACACAAATATCAGGGGGCTCGGGAAACACCATATATTTT. It is translated as CASSTTQISGGSGNTIYF.

The CDR3: CSADSGANVLTF. The CDR3, as DNA: TGCAGCGCTGACTCTGGGGCCAACGTCCTGACTTTC. This chain links TRBV29-1 with TRBJ2-6; D is ambiguous. V was clipped by 7 bases and J by 0 bases, with 4 bases between them. The CDR3 has 12 residues. CDR1 SQVTM and CDR2 ANQGSEA come from the germline V gene.

The chain links TRBV4-1 to TRBJ1-5; no clear D gene. Germline V lookup: CDR1 MGHRA, CDR2 YSYEKL. The V and J ends lost 0 bases and 0 bases respectively, with 12 bases between them. This CDR3 has 17 residues. The CDR3 region has the DNA TGCGCCAGCAGCCAAGATATGGGCCCCCGTAGCAATCAGCCCCAGCATTTT. Its protein is CASSQDMGPRSNQPQHF.

This clone was seen more than once but under ten times. This chain uses TRBV9 with TRBJ2-3; D gene unclear. V was pared by 0 bases and J by 0 bases, with 5 bases between. Germline lookup yields CDR1 SGDLS and CDR2 YYNGEE. This CDR3 comprises 14 residues. The chain's CDR3 is CASSVADSTDTQYF. For the CDR3, the DNA is TGTGCCAGCAGCGTAGCGGACAGCACAGATACGCAGTATTTT.

V gene TRBV7-2 combines with J gene TRBJ1-1; no reliable D call. In germline, CDR1 is SGHTA, CDR2 FQGNSA. V was trimmed by 2 bases and J by 1 base, leaving 11 bases between them. The CDR3 is 15 residues long. The CDR3 sequence is CASSLWHTRNTEAFF. The CDR3 DNA reads TGTGCCAGCAGCTTATGGCACACCAGGAACACTGAAGCTTTCTTT.

The chain uses TRBV29-1 and TRBJ1-2; TRBD1 might be the D (5 bases). The germline gives CDR1 SQVTM, CDR2 ANQGSEA. The CDR3 covers 12 residues. The V end was cut by 1 base, the J end by 7 bases, with 10 bases between. CDR3 in DNA: TGCAGCGTTGAAGTTGGGGGAAGTGGCTACACCTTC. Translated: CSVEVGGSGYTF.

This clone was seen a single time. The J gene is TRBJ2-2, the V gene TRBV25-1; 8 bases align to TRBD1. The ends lost 5 bases at V and 7 bases at J; junction bases unmatched: 9. From germline, CDR1 is MGHDK and CDR2 SYGVNS. The CDR3 contains 15 residues. In DNA, the CDR3 is TGTGCCAGCAGTCCTTGGACAGGGTCGAGCGGGGAGCTGTTTTTT. It translates to CASSPWTGSSGELFF.

J is TRBJ2-7 and V is TRBV30, with D tentatively TRBD1 or TRBD2 (5 bases each). Looked up from germline, CDR1 is GTSNPN and CDR2 is SVGIG (reference sequence). Trimming stripped 3 bases from V and 3 bases from J, with 15 bases between. The length of the CDR3 is 14 residues. The CDR3 sequence is CAWRGVGTHYEQYF. CDR3 DNA sequence: TGTGCCTGGAGGGGGGTAGGGACCCACTACGAGCAGTACTTC.

The rearrangement joins TRBV28 to TRBJ2-7; D may be TRBD1 (6 bases). Germline CDR1 is MDHEN and CDR2 is SYDVKM. V lost 6 bases, J lost 6 bases, and 24 bases lay in between. The CDR3 is 16 residues long. CDR3 sequence: CASSRVQGSRGGEQYF. The CDR3 region has the DNA TGTGCCAGCAGCCGCGTACAGGGATCCCGTGGGGGCGAGCAGTACTTC.

CDR3 amino acids: CASSGRGSSYEQYF. The CDR3 bases are TGTGCCAGCAGTGGCAGGGGCTCCAGCTACGAGCAGTACTTC. The chain joins TRBV6-1 to TRBJ2-7; possible D gene TRBD1, 6 bases. This CDR3 is 14 amino acids long. Between the trimmed V and J ends, which lost 4 bases and 3 bases, there was a span of 13 bases. The germline gives CDR1 MNHNS, CDR2 SASEGT.

CDR3 protein: CASSLFGGTGHEAFF. Here the CDR3 DNA reads TGTGCCAGCAGTTTATTCGGGGGAACCGGCCACGAAGCTTTCTTT. The gene calls are TRBV28 and TRBJ1-1, with TRBD1 as a possible D gene (5 bases). The CDR3 is 15 amino acids. Trimming took 1 base from V and 8 from J, leaving 17 bases between them. Germline V lookup: CDR1 MDHEN, CDR2 SYDVKM. Full variable domain (rest looked up from reference TRBV28 and TRBJ1-1): DVKVTQSSRYLVKRTGEKVFLECVQDMDHENMFWYRQDPGLGLRLIYFSYDVKMKEKGDIPEGYSVSREKKERFSLILESASTNQTSMYLCASSLFGGTGHEAFFGQGTRLTVV.

The chain employs TRBV27 and TRBJ2-5, with D possibly TRBD1 on 5 matching bases. Trimming cost V 3 bases and J 1 base, with 9 bases left between them. The CDR3 has 14 residues. From germline, CDR1 is MNHEY and CDR2 SMNVEV (reference sequence). CDR3 nucleotides: TGTGCCAGCAGTTTTCAGGGCTTCCAAGAGACCCAGTACTTC. Protein: CASSFQGFQETQYF.

The gene calls are TRBV11-2 and TRBJ2-7; 14 nucleotides align to TRBD2. V trimming: 5 bases; J trimming: 4 bases; junction bases outside the gene matches: 4. Germline CDR1 SGHAT, CDR2 FQNNGV. The CDR3 extends over 15 amino acids. The CDR3 sequence: CASSPGTSGSYEQYF. CDR3 DNA sequence: TGTGCCAGCAGCCCTGGGACTAGCGGGAGTTACGAGCAGTACTTC.

This clone is a singleton in its sample. V usage is TRBV18 and J usage is TRBJ2-7, with D possibly TRBD2 on 6 matching bases. CDR3 length equals 15 residues. V was cut by 2 bases and J by 0 bases, with 11 bases left in between. The germline gives CDR1 KGHSH, CDR2 LQKENI. The CDR3 protein is CASSPTGGLSYEQYF. DNA for the CDR3: TGTGCCAGCTCACCAACCGGGGGTCTCTCCTACGAGCAGTACTTC.

This chain links TRBV19 with TRBJ2-3, with 10 bases matching TRBD1. The germline CDR1 and CDR2 sequences are LNHDA and SQIVND (reference sequence). The CDR3 totals 17 residues. V gave up 5 bases and J gave up 1 base; unmatched junction bases: 9. CDR3 residues: CASSLSGTGDGTDTQYF. As DNA, the CDR3 is TGTGCCAGTAGTTTATCCGGGACAGGGGATGGCACAGATACGCAGTATTTT. Based on the CDR3 plus reference TRBV19 and TRBJ2-3, the full variable domain is DGGITQSPKYLFRKEGQNVTLSCEQNLNHDAMYWYRQDPGQGLRLIYYSQIVNDFQKGDIAEGYSVSREKKESFPLTVTSAQKNPTAFYLCASSLSGTGDGTDTQYFGPGTRLTVL.

CDR3 in amino acids: CASSLYGQGAQYF. In DNA form, the CDR3 reads TGTGCCAGCAGTTTGTACGGGCAGGGAGCGCAGTATTTT. This rearrangement joins TRBV28 to TRBJ2-3; D may be TRBD1 or TRBD2 (5 bases each). V gave up 3 bases and J gave up 10 bases, with 14 bases separating them. The CDR3 has 13 amino acids. Germline V gene sequence: CDR1 MDHEN, CDR2 SYDVKM.

This clone has only one observation. This chain's CDR3 is CASRRDHTDTQYF. The CDR3 DNA sequence: TGCGCCAGCAGGCGGGACCACACAGATACGCAGTATTTT. The chain is built from TRBV5-1 and TRBJ2-3; possibly TRBD2 for D (6 bases). CDR3 length: 13 residues. V was cut by 5 bases and J by 2 bases, with 9 bases left in between. The germline gives CDR1 SGHRS, CDR2 YFSETQ.

The rearrangement joins TRBV6-1 to TRBJ2-3, with 13 bases identical to TRBD2. The CDR3 sequence is 19 residues long. Germline CDR1 is MNHNS and CDR2 is SASEGT. The V and J ends lost 4 bases and 1 base, in that order; junction bases with no gene match: 11. This chain's CDR3 is CASSGRTSGSGRGTDTQYF. The CDR3 DNA is TGTGCCAGCAGTGGGAGGACTAGCGGGAGTGGGAGGGGCACAGATACGCAGTATTTT.

This rearrangement joins TRBV29-1 to TRBJ2-5; D is ambiguous. V lost 0 bases and J lost 4, with 0 bases in between. Per germline, CDR1 SQVTM and CDR2 ANQGSEA. This CDR3 contains 10 residues. Here the CDR3 reads CSVEEETQYF. The CDR3 region has the DNA TGCAGCGTTGAAGAAGAGACCCAGTACTTC.

This chain connects TRBV6-1 to TRBJ2-7; maybe TRBD1 (6 bases). From germline, CDR1 is MNHNS and CDR2 SASEGT. This CDR3 has 13 amino acids. Trimming took off 6 bases at V and 0 bases at J, with 9 bases between the two ends. This CDR3 reads CASRRDNSYEQYF. CDR3 DNA: TGTGCCAGCAGGAGGGACAACTCCTACGAGCAGTACTTC.

This chain connects TRBV19 to TRBJ2-2, with a possible D match to TRBD1 (6 bases). The V gene's germline CDR1 is LNHDA and CDR2 SQIVND (reference sequence). The CDR3 loop spans 12 amino acids. V dropped 5 bases and J dropped 7 bases, with 8 bases sitting between them. CDR3 in amino acids: CASSQGGGELFF. The CDR3 DNA follows: TGTGCCAGTAGTCAAGGGGGCGGGGAGCTGTTTTTT.

This clone showed up just once. A junction end diverges from the germline sequence, so it may reflect a read error. The CDR3 spells CASISSNTGELSF. CDR3 coding DNA: TGTGCCAGCATCTCCAGCAACACCGGGGAGCTGTCTTTT. The rearrangement links TRBV28 to TRBJ2-2; tentatively, D is TRBD2 (5 bases). This CDR3 region has 13 residues. CDR1 and CDR2 (germline): MDHEN, SYDVKM.

The gene calls are TRBV14 and TRBJ1-3; D is uncertain. Trimming cost V 4 bases and J 4 bases, with 17 bases left between them. The CDR3 consists of 16 residues. Germline CDR1 is SGHDN and CDR2 is FVKESK. CDR3 in amino acids: CASSPRMDLGGNTIYF. The CDR3, as DNA: TGTGCCAGCAGCCCAAGGATGGACCTGGGGGGAAACACCATATATTTT.

The rearrangement links TRBV5-1 to TRBJ2-5; 11 bases map to TRBD2. V lost 0 bases, J lost 2 bases, and 3 bases stayed unmatched. This CDR3 has 16 residues. Germline V gives CDR1 SGHRS, CDR2 YFSETQ. The CDR3 loop reads CASSLVTSGGQETQYF. The CDR3 DNA is TGCGCCAGCAGCTTGGTCACTAGCGGGGGACAAGAGACCCAGTACTTC. The full variable domain, completed using reference TRBV5-1 and TRBJ2-5, is KAGVTQTPRYLIKTRGQQVTLSCSPISGHRSVSWYQQTPGQGLQFLFEYFSETQRNKGNFPGRFSGRQFSNSRSEMNVSTLELGDSALYLCASSLVTSGGQETQYFGPGTRLLVL.